The 7 T cell receptor beta chains below come from one sample, sequenced in a study of blood T cell repertoires in COVID-19 (TCRdb year 2020). Library construction relied on the immunoSEQ multiplex PCR assay. In TCRdb, the immuneACCESS table is reduced to in-frame sequences with V and J assigned. These tables do not hold every clone; where another copy was compared, an unresolved V gene accounts for under half, and the others remain unexplained. This sample holds approximately 250,000 clones; about 87% were observed only once. The ten largest clones take up roughly 1.2% of the sample. The sequencing sample was made of PBMCs or T cells enriched from blood (not recorded which). Every receptor here comes from a woman between 40 and 50 years old with acute COVID-19.

The genes are TRBV4-1 and TRBJ1-4, with D maybe TRBD1 (5 bases). The V and J ends lost 1 base and 0 bases respectively, with 12 bases between them. The CDR3 covers 17 residues. CDR1 is MGHRA and CDR2 is YSYEKL in the germline V gene. DNA for the CDR3: TGCGCCAGCAGCCAAGCAGGGTTTGGAGCAACTAATGAAAAACTGTTTTTT. This encodes CASSQAGFGATNEKLFF.

This chain connects TRBV5-1 to TRBJ1-2; D is uncertain. The length of the CDR3 is 15 residues. Looked up from germline, CDR1 is SGHRS and CDR2 is YFSETQ. V lost 1 base, J lost 4 bases, and 14 bases lay in between. Here the CDR3 reads CASSLLPGAPYGYTF. CDR3 DNA: TGCGCCAGCAGCTTGTTACCGGGTGCTCCCTATGGCTACACCTTC.

This chain uses TRBV11-3 with TRBJ2-7; 9 bases agree with TRBD2. This CDR3 is built from 14 residues. V gave up 3 bases and J gave up 3 bases; unmatched junction bases: 3. Germline CDR1 and CDR2: SGHNT and YENEEA. The chain's CDR3 is CASSFSSGDYEQYF. For the CDR3, the DNA is TGTGCCAGCAGCTTCTCTAGCGGGGACTACGAGCAGTACTTC.

CDR3 amino acids: CATSDQRESVADTQYF. In DNA, the CDR3 is TGTGCCACCAGTGACCAGCGGGAGTCCGTTGCAGATACGCAGTATTTT. This rearrangement joins TRBV24-1 to TRBJ2-3; 8 bases agree with TRBD2. The CDR3 totals 16 residues. V lost 4 bases to trimming and J lost 4 bases; unmatched junction nucleotides: 9. From germline, CDR1 is KGHDR and CDR2 SFDVKD.

The J gene is TRBJ1-2, the V gene TRBV5-4, with TRBD1 identical over 12 bases. The CDR3 has 14 residues. Germline V CDR1 and CDR2: SGHNT, YYREEE (reference sequence). V was clipped by 3 bases and J by 7 bases; unmatched bases: 4. The CDR3 DNA follows: TGTGCCAGCAGCTCGGGACAGGGGGCCGGTGGCTACACCTTC. The encoded protein is CASSSGQGAGGYTF. Drawing the rest from reference TRBV5-4 and TRBJ1-2, the complete variable domain is ETGVTQSPTHLIKTRGQQVTLRCSSQSGHNTVSWYQQALGQGPQFIFQYYREEENGRGNFPPRFSGLQFPNYSSELNVNALELDDSALYLCASSSGQGAGGYTFGSGTRLTVV.

This clone was recorded only once. The chain combines TRBV4-1 with TRBJ2-5, with D possibly being TRBD2 (6 bases). Looked up from germline, CDR1 is MGHRA and CDR2 is YSYEKL. V lost 0 bases to trimming and J lost 2 bases, with 16 bases between them. This CDR3 contains 17 residues. CDR3 sequence: CASSQDQASDGQETQYF. The CDR3 DNA reads TGCGCCAGCAGCCAAGACCAGGCTAGCGATGGGCAAGAGACCCAGTACTTC.

The chain recombines TRBV18 with TRBJ2-1; 9 nucleotides line up with TRBD1. Germline V gene sequence: CDR1 KGHSH, CDR2 LQKENI. This CDR3 region has 15 residues. V trimming: 3 bases; J trimming: 6 bases; junction bases outside the gene matches: 6. The CDR3 here is CASSPPGQGLNEQFF. As DNA, the CDR3 is TGTGCCAGCTCACCTCCGGGACAGGGTCTCAATGAGCAGTTCTTC.